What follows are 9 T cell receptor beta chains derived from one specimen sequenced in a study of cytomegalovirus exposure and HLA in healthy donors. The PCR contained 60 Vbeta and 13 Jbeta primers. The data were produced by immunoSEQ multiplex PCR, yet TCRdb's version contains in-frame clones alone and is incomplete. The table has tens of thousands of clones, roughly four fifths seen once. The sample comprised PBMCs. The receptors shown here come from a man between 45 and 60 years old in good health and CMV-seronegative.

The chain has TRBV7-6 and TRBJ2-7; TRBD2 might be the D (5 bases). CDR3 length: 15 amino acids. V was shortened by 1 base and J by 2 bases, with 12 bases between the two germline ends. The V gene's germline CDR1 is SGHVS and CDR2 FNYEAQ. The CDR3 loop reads CASSLDSGYTYEQYF. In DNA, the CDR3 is TGTGCCAGCAGCTTAGACTCGGGATACACCTACGAGCAGTACTTC.

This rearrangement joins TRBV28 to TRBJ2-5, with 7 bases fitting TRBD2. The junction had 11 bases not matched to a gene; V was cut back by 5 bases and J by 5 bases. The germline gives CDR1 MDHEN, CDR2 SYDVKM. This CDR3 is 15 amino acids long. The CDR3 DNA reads TGTGCCAGCAGTCCACTAGCGTATGACATGGAGACCCAGTACTTC. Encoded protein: CASSPLAYDMETQYF.

The CDR3 region is CATSPEKGSNQPQHF. The CDR3 DNA reads TGTGCCACCTCGCCTGAGAAGGGGAGCAATCAGCCCCAGCATTTT. The genes are TRBV11-3 and TRBJ1-5; a weak D match, TRBD1 (5 bases). Germline CDR1 SGHNT, CDR2 YENEEA. The CDR3 extends over 15 amino acids. The V end was cut by 10 bases, the J end by 1 base, with 17 bases between.

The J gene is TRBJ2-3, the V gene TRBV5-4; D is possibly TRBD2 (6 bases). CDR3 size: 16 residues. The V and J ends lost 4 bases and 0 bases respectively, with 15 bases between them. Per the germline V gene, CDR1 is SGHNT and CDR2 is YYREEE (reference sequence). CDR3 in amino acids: CASSQDLAVSTDTQYF. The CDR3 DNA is TGTGCCAGCAGCCAAGATTTAGCGGTCAGCACAGATACGCAGTATTTT.

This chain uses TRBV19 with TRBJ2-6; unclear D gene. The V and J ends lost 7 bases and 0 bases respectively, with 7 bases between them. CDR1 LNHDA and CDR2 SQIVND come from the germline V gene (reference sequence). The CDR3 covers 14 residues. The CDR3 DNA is TGTGCCAGTATAGCCCGCTCTGGGGCCAACGTCCTGACTTTC. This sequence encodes CASIARSGANVLTF.

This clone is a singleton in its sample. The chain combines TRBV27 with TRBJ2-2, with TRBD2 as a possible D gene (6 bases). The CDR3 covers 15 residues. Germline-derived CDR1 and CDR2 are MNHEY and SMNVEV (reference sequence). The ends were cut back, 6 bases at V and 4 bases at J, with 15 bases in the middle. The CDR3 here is CASSLRGPSTGELFF. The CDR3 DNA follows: TGTGCCAGCAGCTTGCGGGGCCCCTCCACCGGGGAGCTGTTTTTT.

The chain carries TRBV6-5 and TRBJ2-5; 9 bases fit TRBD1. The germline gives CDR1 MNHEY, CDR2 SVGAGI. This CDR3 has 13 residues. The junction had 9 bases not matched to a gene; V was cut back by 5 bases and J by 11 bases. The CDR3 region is CASSRRQGGRQYF. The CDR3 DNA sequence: TGTGCCAGCAGTCGGCGACAGGGGGGTCGGCAGTACTTC.

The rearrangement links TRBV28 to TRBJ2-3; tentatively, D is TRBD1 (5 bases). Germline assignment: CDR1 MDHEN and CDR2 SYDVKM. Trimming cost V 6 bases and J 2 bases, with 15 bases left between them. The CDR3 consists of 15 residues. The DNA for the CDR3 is TGTGCCAGCAGCCCCCCCAGGGTTTCCACAGATACGCAGTATTTT. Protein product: CASSPPRVSTDTQYF.

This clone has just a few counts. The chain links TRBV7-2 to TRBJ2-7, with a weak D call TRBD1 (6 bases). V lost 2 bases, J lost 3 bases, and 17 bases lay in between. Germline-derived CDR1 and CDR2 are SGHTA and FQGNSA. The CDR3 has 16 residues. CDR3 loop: CASSLSGQGSYYEQYF. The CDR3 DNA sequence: TGTGCCAGCAGCTTATCGGGACAAGGCAGTTACTACGAGCAGTACTTC.